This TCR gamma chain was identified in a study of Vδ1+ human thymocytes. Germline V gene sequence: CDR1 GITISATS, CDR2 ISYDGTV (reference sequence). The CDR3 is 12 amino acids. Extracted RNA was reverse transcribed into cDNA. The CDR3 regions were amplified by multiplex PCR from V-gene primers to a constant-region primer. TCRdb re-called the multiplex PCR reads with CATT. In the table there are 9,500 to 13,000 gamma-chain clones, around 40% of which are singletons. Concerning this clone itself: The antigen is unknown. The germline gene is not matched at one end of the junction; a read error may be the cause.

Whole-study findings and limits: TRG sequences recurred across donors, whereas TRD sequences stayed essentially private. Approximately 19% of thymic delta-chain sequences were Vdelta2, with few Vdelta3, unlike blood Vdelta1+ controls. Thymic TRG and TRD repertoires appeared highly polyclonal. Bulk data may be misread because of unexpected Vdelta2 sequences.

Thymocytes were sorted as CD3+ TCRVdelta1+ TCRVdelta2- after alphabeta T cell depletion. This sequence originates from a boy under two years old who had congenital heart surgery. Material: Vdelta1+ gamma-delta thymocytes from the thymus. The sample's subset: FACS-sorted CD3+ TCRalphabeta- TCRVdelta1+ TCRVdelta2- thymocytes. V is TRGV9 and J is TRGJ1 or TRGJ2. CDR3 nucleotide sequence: TGTGCCTTGGGGGAGTTCGATTATAAGAAACTCTTT. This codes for CALGEFDYKKLF.